This T cell receptor (beta chain) derives from a study of shared clonotypes between healthy human individuals. On the study more broadly: Researchers assigned three CD4 naive, three CD4 memory, two CD8 naive and one CD8 memory plate to each donor.

At the deep level, the assay was run. Only in-frame clones appear in the TCRdb table, and some are missing; sequencing was by immunoSEQ multiplex PCR. The table shows about 1,900,000 clones, with about 95% occurring only once. This clone turned up a few times. Other nucleotide sequences in the sample specify the same CDR3. Trimming at V came to 0 bases and at J to 0 bases, leaving 1 base not matched to a gene. Germline V gene lookup returns CDR1 SGDLS and CDR2 YYNGEE. The length of the CDR3 is 16 residues. CD45RO negativity and positive selection for CCR7 defined naive CD8 cells, a population that excluded terminally differentiated effector memory CD45RA+ cells.

J is TRBJ2-1 and V is TRBV9; 9 bases are a match to TRBD2. The sample consisted of naive CD8+ T cells sorted from blood. The source is a man between 18 and 29 years old in good health. The CDR3 DNA is TGTGCCAGCAGCGTAGATAGCGGGAGCTCCTACAATGAGCAGTTCTTC. Protein product: CASSVDSGSSYNEQFF.